This T cell receptor beta chain was obtained from a study of blood T cell repertoires in COVID-19. Study background: Material from acute and convalescent COVID-19 was sourced from the United States, Italy and Spain. T cells, B-cell-depleted T cells, or PBMCs supplied cDNA or gDNA.

CDR1 MGHDK and CDR2 SYGVNS come from the germline V gene. After removal of 4 bases from V and 6 bases from J, the junction contained 3 bases not matched to a gene. CDR3 length: 14 amino acids. Original processing notes: Amplification from reference gene primers served as the basis for estimated nucleated cell counts. Sequenced by immunoSEQ multiplex PCR; TCRdb stores in-frame clones only, minus some. Clone size and the V and J calls come from that table; the DNA yielded D and trimming. The table has some 380,000 clones, 70% to 85% seen once. The V and J genes are TRBV25-1 and TRBJ1-6, with 7 bases lining up with TRBD1. The clonotype was recovered from a human donor with acute or convalescent COVID-19. The donor label of this sample is uncertain. Sequencing was carried out using peripheral blood. CDR3 loop: CASSGQGFNSPLHF. CDR3 DNA sequence: TGTGCCAGCAGTGGACAGGGTTTTAATTCACCCCTCCACTTT.